This TCR beta chain was obtained from a study of blood T cell repertoires in COVID-19. Trimming pared 5 bases from V and 4 bases from J, leaving 6 bases between. CDR3 length: 12 residues. Sequenced by immunoSEQ multiplex PCR; TCRdb stores in-frame clones only, minus some. The sample shows about 72,000 clones, about 81% of them seen only once. The clonotype comes from a human donor in a cohort sampled during active COVID-19. Sequencing was done on a sample of peripheral blood. This chain connects TRBV12-3 or TRBV12-4 to TRBJ1-3; D not resolved. The CDR3 spells CASSPPGNTIYF. The CDR3 DNA reads as TGTGCCAGCAGTCCCCCGGGAAACACCATATATTTT.